Given below is one TCR beta chain in context. Participants were aged about 18 to 90 years, lived in 24 US areas, and enrolled virtually. Within the 2 weeks before study entry, each person in the exposed group met a COVID-19 case. V was shortened by 2 bases and J by 5 bases, with 6 bases between the two germline ends. CDR3 size: 13 residues. The data derive from a study of blood T cell repertoires in COVID-19. Study in general: Whether acute or convalescent, the COVID-19 samples came from the United States, Italy and Spain. Sources were T cells, B-cell-depleted T cells, or PBMCs; the material itself was cDNA or gDNA.

Assay: immunoSEQ multiplex PCR; the TCRdb copy retains only in-frame clones and omits some. The sample shows 300,000 to 350,000 clones, 85% to 95% of them seen only once. The chain has TRBV12-3 or TRBV12-4 and TRBJ2-2, with D possibly being TRBD1 (6 bases). The sample taken for sequencing was PBMCs or T cells enriched from blood (not recorded which). The receptor comes from a woman aged 30 to 39 who had been exposed to COVID-19. CDR3 region: CASSLRGTGELFF. CDR3 coding DNA: TGTGCCAGCAGTTTAAGGGGGACCGGGGAGCTGTTTTTT.